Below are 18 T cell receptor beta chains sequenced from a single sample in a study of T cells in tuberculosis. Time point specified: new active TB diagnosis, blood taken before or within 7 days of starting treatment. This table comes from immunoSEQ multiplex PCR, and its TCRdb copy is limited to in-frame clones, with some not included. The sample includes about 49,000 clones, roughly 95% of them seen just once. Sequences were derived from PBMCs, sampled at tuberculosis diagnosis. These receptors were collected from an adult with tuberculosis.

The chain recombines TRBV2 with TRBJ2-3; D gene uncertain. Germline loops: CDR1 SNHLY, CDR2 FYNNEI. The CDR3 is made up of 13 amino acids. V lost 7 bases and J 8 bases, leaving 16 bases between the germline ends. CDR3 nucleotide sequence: TGTGCCAGCAAGGCAGGCCCGGTCGGTACGCAGTATTTT. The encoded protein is CASKAGPVGTQYF.

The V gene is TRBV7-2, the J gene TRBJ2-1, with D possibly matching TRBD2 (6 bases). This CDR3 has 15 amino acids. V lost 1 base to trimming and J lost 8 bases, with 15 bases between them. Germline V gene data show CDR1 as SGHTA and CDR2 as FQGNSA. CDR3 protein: CASSLEFPTGDEQFF. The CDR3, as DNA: TGTGCCAGCAGCTTAGAATTCCCCACGGGGGATGAGCAGTTCTTC.

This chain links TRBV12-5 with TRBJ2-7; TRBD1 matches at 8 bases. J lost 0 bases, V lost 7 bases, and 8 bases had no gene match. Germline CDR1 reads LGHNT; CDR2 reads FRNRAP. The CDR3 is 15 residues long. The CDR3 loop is CASAVQGVSSYEQYF. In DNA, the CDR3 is TGTGCTAGTGCCGTACAGGGGGTATCCTCCTACGAGCAGTACTTC.

CDR3 nucleotides: TGTGCCAGCAGCCGGGACTCCTCTTATGGCTACACCTTC. Translation: CASSRDSSYGYTF. The rearrangement joins TRBV7-9 to TRBJ1-2; D is perhaps TRBD1 (5 bases). Germline V gives CDR1 SEHNR, CDR2 FQNEAQ (reference sequence). V lost 5 bases to trimming and J lost 5 bases, with 12 bases between them. This CDR3 region has 13 residues.

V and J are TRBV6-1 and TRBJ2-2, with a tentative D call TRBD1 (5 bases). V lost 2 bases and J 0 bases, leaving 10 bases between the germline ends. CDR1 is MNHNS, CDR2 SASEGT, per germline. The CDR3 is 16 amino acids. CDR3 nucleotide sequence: TGTGCCAGCAGTGAAAGGACAAGCCCGAACACCGGGGAGCTGTTTTTT. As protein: CASSERTSPNTGELFF.

As DNA, the CDR3 is TGTGCCAGCACTCCGGGAGGGCAATGGAATGAGCAGTTCTTC. This translates into CASTPGGQWNEQFF. The genes are TRBV9 and TRBJ2-1; TRBD2 agrees at 8 bases. Per germline, CDR1 SGDLS and CDR2 YYNGEE. The CDR3 spans 14 residues. Germline trimming cut 6 bases from V and 7 bases from J; bases unmatched to any gene: 9.

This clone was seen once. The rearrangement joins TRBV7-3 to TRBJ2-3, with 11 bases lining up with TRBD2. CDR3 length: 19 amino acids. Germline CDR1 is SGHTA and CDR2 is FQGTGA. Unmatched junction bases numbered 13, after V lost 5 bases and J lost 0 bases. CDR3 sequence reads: CASSALPGLAEASTDTQYF. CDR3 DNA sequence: TGTGCCAGCAGCGCCCTTCCGGGACTAGCGGAAGCTAGCACAGATACGCAGTATTTT.

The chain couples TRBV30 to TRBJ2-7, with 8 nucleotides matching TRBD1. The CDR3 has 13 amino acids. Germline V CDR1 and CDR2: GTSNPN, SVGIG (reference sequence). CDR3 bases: TGTGCAGGACAGGGTATGGGGAACTACGAGCAGTACTTC. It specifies CAGQGMGNYEQYF.

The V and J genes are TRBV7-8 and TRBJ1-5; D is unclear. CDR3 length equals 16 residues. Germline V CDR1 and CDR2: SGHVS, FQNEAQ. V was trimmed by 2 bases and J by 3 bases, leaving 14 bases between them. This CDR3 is CASSLLQRWDNQPQHF. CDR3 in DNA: TGTGCCAGCAGCTTACTGCAGCGGTGGGACAATCAGCCCCAGCATTTT.

The CDR3 nucleotides are TGCAGCGTTGAGGGGGGGGGCGAGCAGTACTTC. It yields the protein CSVEGGGEQYF. The V and J genes are TRBV29-1 and TRBJ2-7; TRBD2 agrees at 7 bases. V was pared by 3 bases and J by 6 bases, with 2 bases of the junction left unmatched. Germline V gene data show CDR1 as SQVTM and CDR2 as ANQGSEA. The length of the CDR3 is 11 residues.

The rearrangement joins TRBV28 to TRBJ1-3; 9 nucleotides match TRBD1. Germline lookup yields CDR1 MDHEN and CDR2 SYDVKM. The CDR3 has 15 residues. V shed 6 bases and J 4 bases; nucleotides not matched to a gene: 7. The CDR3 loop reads CASRAQGARGNTIYF. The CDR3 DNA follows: TGTGCCAGCAGGGCACAGGGGGCGCGAGGAAACACCATATATTTT.

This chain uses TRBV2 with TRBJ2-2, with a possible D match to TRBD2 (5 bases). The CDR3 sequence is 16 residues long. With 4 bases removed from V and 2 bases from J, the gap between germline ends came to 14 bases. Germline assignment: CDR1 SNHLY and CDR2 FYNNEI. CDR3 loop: CASSGGAGPNTGELFF. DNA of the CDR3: TGTGCCAGCAGTGGGGGTGCGGGCCCTAACACCGGGGAGCTGTTTTTT.

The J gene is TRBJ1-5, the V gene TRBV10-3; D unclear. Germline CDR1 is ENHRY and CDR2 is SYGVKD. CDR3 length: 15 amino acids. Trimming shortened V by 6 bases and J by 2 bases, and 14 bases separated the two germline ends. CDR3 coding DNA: TGTGCCATCAGCCAGGACTACTCGGGCAATCAGCCCCAGCATTTT. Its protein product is CAISQDYSGNQPQHF.

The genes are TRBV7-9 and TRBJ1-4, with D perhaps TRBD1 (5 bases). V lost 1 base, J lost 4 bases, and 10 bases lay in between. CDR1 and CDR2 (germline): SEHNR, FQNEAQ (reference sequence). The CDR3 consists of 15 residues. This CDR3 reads CASSLERGINEKLFF. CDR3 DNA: TGTGCCAGCAGCTTAGAGCGGGGGATTAATGAAAAACTGTTTTTT.

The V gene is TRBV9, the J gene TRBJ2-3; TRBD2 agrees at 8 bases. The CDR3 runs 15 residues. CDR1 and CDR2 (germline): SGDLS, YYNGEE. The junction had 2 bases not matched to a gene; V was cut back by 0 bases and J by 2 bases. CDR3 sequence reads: CASSVALADTDTQYF. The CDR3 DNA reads TGTGCCAGCAGCGTAGCACTAGCGGACACAGATACGCAGTATTTT.

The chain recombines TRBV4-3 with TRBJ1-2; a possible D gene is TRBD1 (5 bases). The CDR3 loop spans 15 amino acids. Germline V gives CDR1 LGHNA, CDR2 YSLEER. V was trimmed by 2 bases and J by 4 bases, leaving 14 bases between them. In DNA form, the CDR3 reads TGCGCCAGCAGCCAACAAAGCACAGGCACCTATGGCTACACCTTC. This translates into CASSQQSTGTYGYTF.

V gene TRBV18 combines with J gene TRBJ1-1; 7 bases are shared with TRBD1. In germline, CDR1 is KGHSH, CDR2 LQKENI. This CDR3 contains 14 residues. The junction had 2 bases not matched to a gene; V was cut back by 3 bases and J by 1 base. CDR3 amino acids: CASSPQGGNTEAFF. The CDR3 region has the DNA TGTGCCAGCTCACCCCAGGGGGGGAACACTGAAGCTTTCTTT.

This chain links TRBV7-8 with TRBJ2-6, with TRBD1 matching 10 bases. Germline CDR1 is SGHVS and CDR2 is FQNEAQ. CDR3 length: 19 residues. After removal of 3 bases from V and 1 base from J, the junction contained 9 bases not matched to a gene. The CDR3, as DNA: TGTGCCAGCAGCTTCGGGCGGGGACAGGGGCTTTCTGGGGCCAACGTCCTGACTTTC. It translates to CASSFGRGQGLSGANVLTF.